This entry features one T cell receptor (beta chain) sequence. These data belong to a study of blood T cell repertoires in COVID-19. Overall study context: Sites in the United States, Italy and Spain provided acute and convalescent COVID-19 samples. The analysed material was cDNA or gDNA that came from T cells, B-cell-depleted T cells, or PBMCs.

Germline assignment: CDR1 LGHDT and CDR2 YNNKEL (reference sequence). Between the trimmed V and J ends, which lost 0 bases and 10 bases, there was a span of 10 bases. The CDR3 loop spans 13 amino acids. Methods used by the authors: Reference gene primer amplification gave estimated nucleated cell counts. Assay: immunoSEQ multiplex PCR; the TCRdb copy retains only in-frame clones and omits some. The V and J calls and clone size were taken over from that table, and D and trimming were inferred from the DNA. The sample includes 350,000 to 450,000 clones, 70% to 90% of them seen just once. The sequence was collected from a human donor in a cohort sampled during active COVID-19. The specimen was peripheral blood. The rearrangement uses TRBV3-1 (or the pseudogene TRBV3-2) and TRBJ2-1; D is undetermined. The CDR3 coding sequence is TGTGCCAGCAGCCAAGATGCCCTGACAGAGCAGTTCTTC. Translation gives CASSQDALTEQFF.